The rows below give T cell receptor beta chains drawn from one sample of a study of blood T cell repertoires in COVID-19. Produced via immunoSEQ multiplex PCR; TCRdb's table is partial and in-frame only. The repertoire holds approximately 180,000 clones, with around 85% as singletons. Sequenced: peripheral blood. These receptors were taken from a man between 60 and 75 years old with acute or convalescent COVID-19. Both conserved end residues are part of each CDR3. The D gene is left open where the match is weak. Some rows mark clone size as missing; the rest say once, few, many or name a class of expanded clone.

len,v_gene,j_gene,d_gene,abundance,CDR3nt,CDR3aa
18,TRBV7-8,TRBJ2-7,TRBD2,.,TGTGCCAGCAGCACCTCAGGACTAGCGGGAGGGTCGGGGGGCGAGCAGTACTTC,CASSTSGLAGGSGGEQYF
11,TRBV5-4,TRBJ2-3,.,few,TGTGCCAGCAGCTTCGGGTATACGCAGTATTTT,CASSFGYTQYF
16,TRBV6-2/TRBV6-3,TRBJ2-5,.,.,TGTGCCAGCAGTTACGAACCTCGGGGTTTCCAAGAGACCCAGTACTTC,CASSYEPRGFQETQYF
15,TRBV6-1,TRBJ1-5,.,.,TGTGCCAGCAGTGAGGTGTTGACGGGTCGAGGGCCCCAGCATTTT,CASSEVLTGRGPQHF
16,TRBV2,TRBJ1-6,.,.,TGTGCCAGCAGTGCCCAGGGGAGCTCCTATAATTCACCCCTCCACTTT,CASSAQGSSYNSPLHF
14,TRBV5-4,TRBJ1-1,.,.,TGTGCCAGCAGCTTGGGTCGGAGGAACACTGAAGCTTTCTTT,CASSLGRRNTEAFF
15,TRBV5-8,TRBJ1-5,.,.,TGTGCCAGCAGCCAGGACGCCGGGACACAGCGGCCCCAGCATTTT,CASSQDAGTQRPQHF
14,TRBV5-6,TRBJ1-3,.,.,TGTGCCAGCAGCTTCGGCCGGGGTGGAAACACCATATATTTT,CASSFGRGGNTIYF
15,TRBV7-9,TRBJ2-7,TRBD1,.,TGTGCCAGCAGCTATAACCGGGACAGAGCCTACGAGCAGTACTTC,CASSYNRDRAYEQYF
16,TRBV28,TRBJ2-2,TRBD2,.,TGTGCCAGCAGACTTGGACTAGCGGGAATCACCGGGGAGCTGTTTTTT,CASRLGLAGITGELFF
15,TRBV5-4,TRBJ2-3,.,.,TGTGCCAGCAGCCGCTCGGGTGCGAGCACAGATACGCAGTATTTT,CASSRSGASTDTQYF
13,TRBV27,TRBJ2-7,TRBD1,.,TGTGCCAGCGGCGGGACAGGGGGCATCGAGCAGTACTTC,CASGGTGGIEQYF
15,TRBV5-4,TRBJ2-6,.,.,TGTGCCAGCAGCTTAAACAGGGCCGGGGCCAACGTCCTGACTTTC,CASSLNRAGANVLTF
14,TRBV5-1,TRBJ2-7,.,.,TGCGCCAGCAGCTTGGACGGCCAACTATACGAGCAGTACTTC,CASSLDGQLYEQYF
16,TRBV10-2,TRBJ2-3,TRBD2,.,TGCGCCAGCAACGGCGGGAGTAAGATTTGGACAGATACGCAGTATTTT,CASNGGSKIWTDTQYF
13,TRBV7-7,TRBJ2-5,.,.,TGTGCTAGCAGCTTAACAGGGACAGAGACCCAGTACTTC,CASSLTGTETQYF
14,TRBV24-1,TRBJ1-5,.,once,TGTGCCACCAGTGATGCGACGGGTACTCAGCCCCAGCATTTT,CATSDATGTQPQHF
14,TRBV5-1,TRBJ1-1,.,.,TGCGCCAGCAGAACGGACATTAAGAACACTGAAGCTTTCTTT,CASRTDIKNTEAFF
13,TRBV27,TRBJ2-7,TRBD2,.,TGTGCCAGCAGTTTAAGACTAGCGAACGAGCAGTACTTC,CASSLRLANEQYF
13,TRBV12-3/TRBV12-4,TRBJ1-5,.,.,TGTGCCAGCAGACGCTCGGGGAATCAGCCCCAGCATTTT,CASRRSGNQPQHF
18,TRBV23-1,TRBJ1-5,.,.,TGCGCCAGCAGTCACCCAACAGGGAGGGGTTGGAGCAATCAGCCCCAGCATTTT,CASSHPTGRGWSNQPQHF
14,TRBV27,TRBJ2-7,TRBD2,.,TGTGCCAGCAGTACCGGACTAGCGGGAGGGCTTAAGTACTTC,CASSTGLAGGLKYF
16,TRBV3-1/TRBV3-2,TRBJ2-1,.,.,TGTGCCAGCAGCCTCACCGGGACTCAACGTGACCTTGAGCAGTTCTTC,CASSLTGTQRDLEQFF
16,TRBV18,TRBJ1-2,TRBD1,few,TGTGCCAGCTCACCTGACACGGGACAGGGGGCGTCTGGCTACACCTTC,CASSPDTGQGASGYTF
15,TRBV2,TRBJ1-2,TRBD1,.,TGTGCCAGCAGTGAAGCGGGCAGGGGGCAGGGTGGCTACACCTTC,CASSEAGRGQGGYTF
16,TRBV4-1,TRBJ2-5,TRBD2,.,TGCGCCAGCAGGCTCCGACGGGGACTAGCGGGAGAGACCCAGTACTTC,CASRLRRGLAGETQYF
10,TRBV28,TRBJ1-2,.,few,TGTGCCAGCAGTTCTAAGGGCTACACCTTC,CASSSKGYTF
14,TRBV5-6,TRBJ1-1,TRBD1,.,TGTGCCAGCACCCACGGGAGGGGGCTCGCTGAAGCTTTCTTT,CASTHGRGLAEAFF
13,TRBV28,TRBJ2-7,.,once,TGTGCCAGCAGTTGGGATAGGAGGGACGAGCAGTACTTC,CASSWDRRDEQYF
18,TRBV7-2,TRBJ2-7,TRBD2,.,TGTGCCAGCAGCTTGAGTCCTAGCGGGGGAACACTCACCTACGAGCAGTACTTC,CASSLSPSGGTLTYEQYF
12,TRBV15,TRBJ2-3,.,.,TGTGCCACCAGCAGAAGCCCAGATACGCAGTATTTT,CATSRSPDTQYF
15,TRBV4-3,TRBJ2-7,TRBD2,.,TGCGCCAGCAGCCAAGGAGCGGGAGGGCCGGGGGAGCAGTACTTC,CASSQGAGGPGEQYF
14,TRBV19,TRBJ2-1,.,.,TGTGCCAGTAGTATCAGCGCAACCTACAATGAGCAGTTCTTC,CASSISATYNEQFF
14,TRBV27,TRBJ1-1,.,.,TGTGCCAGCAGTTTATCGTGGCAGGGAACTGAAGCTTTCTTT,CASSLSWQGTEAFF
12,TRBV7-9,TRBJ1-5,.,.,TGTGCCAGCAGCCCGAGCAATCAGCCCCAGCATTTT,CASSPSNQPQHF
15,TRBV10-3,TRBJ2-3,TRBD2,once,TGTGCCATCAGTGAGTCGGGCGGGAGGATGGATACGCAGTATTTT,CAISESGGRMDTQYF
12,TRBV28,TRBJ1-5,.,.,TGTGCCAGCAGTTCGGGTTGGCAGCCCCAGCATTTT,CASSSGWQPQHF
15,TRBV7-9,TRBJ1-4,.,.,TGTGCCAGCAGCAGCCTGGGAGGGGGTGATGAAAAACTGTTTTTT,CASSSLGGGDEKLFF
16,TRBV28,TRBJ1-1,.,.,TGTGCCAGCAGTTTCGGTAGCCTGGGGGGGAGGACTGAAGCTTTCTTT,CASSFGSLGGRTEAFF
15,TRBV19,TRBJ1-6,.,few,TGTGCCAGCCGTCCCTCGGGACTGAATAATTCACCCCTCCACTTT,CASRPSGLNNSPLHF
16,TRBV3-1/TRBV3-2,TRBJ2-1,TRBD2,.,TGTGCCAGCAGCCAACTTAGCGGGACTTCCTACAATGAGCAGTTCTTC,CASSQLSGTSYNEQFF
17,TRBV5-1,TRBJ2-3,TRBD2,.,TGCGCCAGCAGCCCTAAGACTAGCGGGAGAATCTCGGATACGCAGTATTTT,CASSPKTSGRISDTQYF